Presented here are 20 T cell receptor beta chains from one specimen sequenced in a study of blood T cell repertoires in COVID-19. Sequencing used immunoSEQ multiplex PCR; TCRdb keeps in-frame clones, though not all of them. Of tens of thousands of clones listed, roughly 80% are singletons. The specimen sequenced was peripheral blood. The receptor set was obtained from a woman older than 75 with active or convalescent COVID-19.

This CDR3 is CASSKSPVNEQFF. In DNA, the CDR3 is TGTGCCAGCAGCAAGAGTCCGGTCAATGAGCAGTTCTTC. This rearrangement joins TRBV7-2 to TRBJ2-1; no definite D call. Germline V gives CDR1 SGHTA, CDR2 FQGNSA. The CDR3 spans 13 residues. Deletions cut 5 bases from V and 6 bases from J, with 11 bases between.

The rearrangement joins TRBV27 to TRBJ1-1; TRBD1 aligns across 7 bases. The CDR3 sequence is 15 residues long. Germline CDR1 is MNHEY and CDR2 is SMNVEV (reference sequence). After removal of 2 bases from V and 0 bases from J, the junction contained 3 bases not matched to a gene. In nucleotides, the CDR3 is TGTGCCAGCAGTTTAGCCGGGACAGTGAACACTGAAGCTTTCTTT. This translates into CASSLAGTVNTEAFF.

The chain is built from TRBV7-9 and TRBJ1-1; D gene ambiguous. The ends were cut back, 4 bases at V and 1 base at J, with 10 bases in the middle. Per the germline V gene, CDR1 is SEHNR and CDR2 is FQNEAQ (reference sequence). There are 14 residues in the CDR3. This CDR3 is CASSSATGNTEAFF. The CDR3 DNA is TGTGCCAGCAGCTCCGCCACGGGGAACACTGAAGCTTTCTTT.

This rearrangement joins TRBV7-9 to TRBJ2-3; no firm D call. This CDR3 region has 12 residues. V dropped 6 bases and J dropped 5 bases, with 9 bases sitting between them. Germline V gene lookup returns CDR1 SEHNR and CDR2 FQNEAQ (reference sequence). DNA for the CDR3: TGTGCCAGCAGACGGCTAGAAGATACGCAGTATTTT. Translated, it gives CASRRLEDTQYF.

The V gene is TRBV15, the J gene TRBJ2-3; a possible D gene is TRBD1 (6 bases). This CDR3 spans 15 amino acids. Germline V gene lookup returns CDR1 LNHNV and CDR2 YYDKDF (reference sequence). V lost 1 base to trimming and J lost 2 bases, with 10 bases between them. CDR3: CATSRVTGITDTQYF. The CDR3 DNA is TGTGCCACCAGCAGAGTAACAGGGATCACAGATACGCAGTATTTT. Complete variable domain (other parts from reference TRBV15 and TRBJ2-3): DAMVIQNPRYQVTQFGKPVTLSCSQTLNHNVMYWYQQKSSQAPKLLFHYYDKDFNNEADTPDNFQSRRPNTSFCFLDIRSPGLGDTAMYLCATSRVTGITDTQYFGPGTRLTVL.

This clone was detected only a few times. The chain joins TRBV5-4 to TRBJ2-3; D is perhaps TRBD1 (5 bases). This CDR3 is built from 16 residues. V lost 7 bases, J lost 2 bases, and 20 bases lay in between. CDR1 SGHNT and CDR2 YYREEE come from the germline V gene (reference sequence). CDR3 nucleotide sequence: TGTGCCAGCCCTCTCCCGGCCAGGGTAGTCACAGATACGCAGTATTTT. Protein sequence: CASPLPARVVTDTQYF.

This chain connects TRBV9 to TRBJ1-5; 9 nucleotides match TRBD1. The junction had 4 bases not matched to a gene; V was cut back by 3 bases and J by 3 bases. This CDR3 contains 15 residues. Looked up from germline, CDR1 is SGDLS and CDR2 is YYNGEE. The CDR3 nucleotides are TGTGCCAGCAGCGCGGGACAGGGTCTCAATCAGCCCCAGCATTTT. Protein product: CASSAGQGLNQPQHF.

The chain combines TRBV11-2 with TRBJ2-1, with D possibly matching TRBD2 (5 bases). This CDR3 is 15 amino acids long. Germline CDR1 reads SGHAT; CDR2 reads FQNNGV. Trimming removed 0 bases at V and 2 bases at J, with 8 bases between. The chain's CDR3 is CASSLDSGPYNEQFF. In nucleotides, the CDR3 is TGTGCCAGCAGCTTAGACAGCGGCCCCTACAATGAGCAGTTCTTC.

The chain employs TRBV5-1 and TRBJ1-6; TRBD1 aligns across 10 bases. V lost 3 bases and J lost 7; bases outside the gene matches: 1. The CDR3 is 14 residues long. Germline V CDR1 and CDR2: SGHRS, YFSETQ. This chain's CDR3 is CASSSGQGNSPLHF. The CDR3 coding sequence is TGCGCCAGCAGCTCGGGACAGGGGAATTCACCCCTCCACTTT.

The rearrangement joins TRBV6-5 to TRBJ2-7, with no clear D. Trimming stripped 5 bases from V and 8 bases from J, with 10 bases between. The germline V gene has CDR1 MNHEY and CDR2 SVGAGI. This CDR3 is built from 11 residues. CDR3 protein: CASSPSVKQYF. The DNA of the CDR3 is TGTGCCAGCAGTCCCTCAGTGAAGCAGTACTTC.

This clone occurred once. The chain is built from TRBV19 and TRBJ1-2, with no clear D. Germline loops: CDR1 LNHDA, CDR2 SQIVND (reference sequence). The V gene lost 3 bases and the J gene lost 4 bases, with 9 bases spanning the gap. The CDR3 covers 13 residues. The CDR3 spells CASSIATSYGYTF. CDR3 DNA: TGTGCCAGTAGTATTGCCACAAGCTATGGCTACACCTTC. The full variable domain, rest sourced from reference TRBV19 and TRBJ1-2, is DGGITQSPKYLFRKEGQNVTLSCEQNLNHDAMYWYRQDPGQGLRLIYYSQIVNDFQKGDIAEGYSVSREKKESFPLTVTSAQKNPTAFYLCASSIATSYGYTFGSGTRLTVV.

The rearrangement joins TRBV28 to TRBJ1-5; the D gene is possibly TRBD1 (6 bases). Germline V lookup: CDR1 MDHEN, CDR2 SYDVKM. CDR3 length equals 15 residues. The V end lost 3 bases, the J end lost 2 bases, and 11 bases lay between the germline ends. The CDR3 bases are TGTGCCAGCAGTTTTAGGGGGTACGGCAATCAGCCCCAGCATTTT. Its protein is CASSFRGYGNQPQHF.

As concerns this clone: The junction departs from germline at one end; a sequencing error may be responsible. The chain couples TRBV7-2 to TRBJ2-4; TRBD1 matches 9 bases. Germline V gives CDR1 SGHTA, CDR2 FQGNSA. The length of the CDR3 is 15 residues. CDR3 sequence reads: CASSLIIGQGRWSDF. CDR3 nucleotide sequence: TGTGCCAGCAGCTTAATCATCGGACAGGGGCGATGGTCTGACTTC.

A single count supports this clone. The CDR3 nucleotides read TGTGCCAGCCCTGGGCAGGCGGGGGCTTTCTTT. This codes for CASPGQAGAFF. The chain recombines TRBV28 with TRBJ1-1; D remains ambiguous. Germline V gene sequence: CDR1 MDHEN, CDR2 SYDVKM. V was cut by 8 bases and J by 11 bases, with 15 bases left in between. The CDR3 runs to 11 residues.

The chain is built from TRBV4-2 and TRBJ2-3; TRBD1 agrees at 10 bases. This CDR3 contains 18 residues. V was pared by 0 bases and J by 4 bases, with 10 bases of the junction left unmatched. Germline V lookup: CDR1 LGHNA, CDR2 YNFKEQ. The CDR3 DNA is TGTGCCAGCAGCCAAGAGTCGGGACAGGGGTTCCCGGCAGATACGCAGTATTTT. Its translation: CASSQESGQGFPADTQYF.

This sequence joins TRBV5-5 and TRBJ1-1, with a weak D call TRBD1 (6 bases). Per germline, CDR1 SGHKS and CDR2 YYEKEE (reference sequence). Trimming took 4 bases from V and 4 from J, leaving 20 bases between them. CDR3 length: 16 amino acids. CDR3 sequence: CASSNWKGELGTEAFF. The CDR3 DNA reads TGTGCCAGCAGCAACTGGAAGGGGGAATTGGGCACTGAAGCTTTCTTT.

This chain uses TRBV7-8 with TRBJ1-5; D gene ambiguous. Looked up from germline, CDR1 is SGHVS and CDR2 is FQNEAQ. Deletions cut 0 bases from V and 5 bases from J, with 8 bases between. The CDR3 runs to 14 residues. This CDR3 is CASSLAIGDQPQHF. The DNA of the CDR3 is TGTGCCAGCAGCTTAGCCATCGGGGATCAGCCCCAGCATTTT. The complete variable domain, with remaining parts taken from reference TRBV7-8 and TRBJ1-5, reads GAGVSQSPRYKVAKRGQDVALRCDPISGHVSLFWYQQALGQGPEFLTYFQNEAQLDKSGLPSDRFFAERPEGSVSTLKIQRTQQEDSAVYLCASSLAIGDQPQHFGDGTRLSIL.

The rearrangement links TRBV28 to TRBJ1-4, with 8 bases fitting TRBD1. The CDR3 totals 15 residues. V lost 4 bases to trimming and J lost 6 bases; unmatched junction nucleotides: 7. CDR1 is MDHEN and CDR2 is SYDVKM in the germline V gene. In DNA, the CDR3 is TGTGCCAGCAGTTCGGCAGGGGGCGGAGATGAAAAACTGTTTTTT. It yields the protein CASSSAGGGDEKLFF. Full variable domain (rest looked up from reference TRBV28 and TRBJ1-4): DVKVTQSSRYLVKRTGEKVFLECVQDMDHENMFWYRQDPGLGLRLIYFSYDVKMKEKGDIPEGYSVSREKKERFSLILESASTNQTSMYLCASSSAGGGDEKLFFGSGTQLSVL.

DNA for the CDR3: TGTGCCATCAGTTTGGGACAGGGAGAGACCCAGTACTTC. Translated: CAISLGQGETQYF. The chain employs TRBV10-3 and TRBJ2-5, with TRBD1 identical over 9 bases. Germline CDR1 reads ENHRY; CDR2 reads SYGVKD. The CDR3 runs to 13 residues. After removal of 5 bases from V and 4 bases from J, the junction contained 2 bases not matched to a gene.

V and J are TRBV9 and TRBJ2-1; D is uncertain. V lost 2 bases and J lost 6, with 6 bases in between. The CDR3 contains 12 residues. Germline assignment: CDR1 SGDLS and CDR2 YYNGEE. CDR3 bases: TGTGCCAGCAGCGTCCTAAGCAATGAGCAGTTCTTC. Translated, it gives CASSVLSNEQFF.